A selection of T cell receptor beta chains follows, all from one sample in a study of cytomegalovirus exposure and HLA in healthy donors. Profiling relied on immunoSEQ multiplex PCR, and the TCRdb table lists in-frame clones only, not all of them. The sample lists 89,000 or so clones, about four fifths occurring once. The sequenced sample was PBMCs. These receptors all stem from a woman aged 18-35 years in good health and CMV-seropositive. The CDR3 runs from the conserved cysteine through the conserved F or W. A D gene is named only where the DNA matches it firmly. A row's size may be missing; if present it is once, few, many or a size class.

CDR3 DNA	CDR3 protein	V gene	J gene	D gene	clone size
TGCGCCAGCAGTCAGACAGCCCTCAATGAGCAGTTCTTC	CASSQTALNEQFF	TRBV10-2	TRBJ2-1	NA	NA
TGTGCCAGCAAGCTACAGGGGGCGCGGTTCACTGAAGCTTTCTTT	CASKLQGARFTEAFF	TRBV6-5	TRBJ1-1	TRBD1	NA
TGTGCCAGCAGTCCTCAGTCTGCAGAGACCCAGTACTTC	CASSPQSAETQYF	TRBV2	TRBJ2-5	NA	NA
TGTGCCAGCAGCCAAGATGTTGGTAGCGGGGGACCCACCGGGGAGCTGTTTTTT	CASSQDVGSGGPTGELFF	TRBV4-2	TRBJ2-2	TRBD2	NA
TGTGCCAGCAGTGTTTCCCAGGCCCGTGGCTACACCTTC	CASSVSQARGYTF	TRBV2	TRBJ1-2	NA	NA
TGTGCCAGCAGTGACCCGGACAGGGTTGGCCAAGAGACCCAGTACTTC	CASSDPDRVGQETQYF	TRBV6-1	TRBJ2-5	TRBD1	NA
TGTGCCTGGAGTGCGGACACGCACTATGGCTACACCTTC	CAWSADTHYGYTF	TRBV30	TRBJ1-2	NA	NA
TGTGCCAGCAGGCTAGCGGGAGGGTCCTACAATGAGCAGTTCTTC	CASRLAGGSYNEQFF	TRBV7-2	TRBJ2-1	TRBD2	NA
TGTGCCAGCAGTTTGCCGGGACTACGTGTTCAGAGTGAGCAGTTCTTC	CASSLPGLRVQSEQFF	TRBV25-1	TRBJ2-1	TRBD2	few
TGTGCCAGCAGCTCTCGGGGGAGGGGTGAGACCCAGTACTTC	CASSSRGRGETQYF	TRBV7-9	TRBJ2-5	TRBD2	once
TGCGCCAGCAGCCAAGAGATGCGGGGAGCCGTCAATGAGCAGTTCTTC	CASSQEMRGAVNEQFF	TRBV4-1	TRBJ2-1	NA	NA
TGTGCCACCAGCACGACAGGGGGGATTCAGCCCCAGCATTTT	CATSTTGGIQPQHF	TRBV15	TRBJ1-5	TRBD1	NA
TGCGCCAGCAGCCAAGGAAGAGGGCTAGCGCGAGCCTACGAGCAGTACTTC	CASSQGRGLARAYEQYF	TRBV4-1	TRBJ2-7	NA	NA
TGTGCCAGCAGCGTAGCGTGGGGGCGCGCCCAAGAGACCCAGTACTTC	CASSVAWGRAQETQYF	TRBV9	TRBJ2-5	NA	NA
TGTGCCAGCAGTTCAGCGGGAGTGATATACGAGCAGTACTTC	CASSSAGVIYEQYF	TRBV27	TRBJ2-7	TRBD2	NA
TGTGCCAGCAGGAGGGATACGCAGTATTTT	CASRRDTQYF	TRBV28	TRBJ2-3	NA	NA
TGTGCCAGCAGACGGAACCAGGGTTCCACCTATGGCTACACCTTC	CASRRNQGSTYGYTF	TRBV2	TRBJ1-2	NA	NA